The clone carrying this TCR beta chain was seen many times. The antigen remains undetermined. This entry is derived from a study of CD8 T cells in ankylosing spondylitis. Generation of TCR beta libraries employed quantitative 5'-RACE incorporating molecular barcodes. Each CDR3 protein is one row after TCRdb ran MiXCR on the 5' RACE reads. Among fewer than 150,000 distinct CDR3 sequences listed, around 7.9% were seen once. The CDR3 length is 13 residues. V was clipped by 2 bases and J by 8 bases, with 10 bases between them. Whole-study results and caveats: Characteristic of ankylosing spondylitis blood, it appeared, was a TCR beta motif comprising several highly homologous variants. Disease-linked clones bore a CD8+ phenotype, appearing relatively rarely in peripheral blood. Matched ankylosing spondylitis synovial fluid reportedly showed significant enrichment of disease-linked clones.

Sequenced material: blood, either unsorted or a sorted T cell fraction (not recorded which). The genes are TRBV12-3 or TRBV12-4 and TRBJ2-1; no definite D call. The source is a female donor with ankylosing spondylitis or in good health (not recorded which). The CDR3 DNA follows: TGTGCCAGCAGTTTACCCCCACGGTATGAGCAGTTCTTC. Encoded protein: CASSLPPRYEQFF.